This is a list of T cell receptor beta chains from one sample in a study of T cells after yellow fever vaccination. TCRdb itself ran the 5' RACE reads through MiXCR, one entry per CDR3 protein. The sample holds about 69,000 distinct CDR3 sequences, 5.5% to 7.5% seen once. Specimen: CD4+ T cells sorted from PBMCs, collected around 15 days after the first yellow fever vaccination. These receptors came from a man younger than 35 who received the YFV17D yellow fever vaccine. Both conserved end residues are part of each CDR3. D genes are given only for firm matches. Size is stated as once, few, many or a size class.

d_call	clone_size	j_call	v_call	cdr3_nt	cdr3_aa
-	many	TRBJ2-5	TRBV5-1	TGCGCCAGCAGCTTGGCCAGGGATCAAGAGACCCAGTACTTC	CASSLARDQETQYF
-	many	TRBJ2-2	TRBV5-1	TGCGCCAGCGAGGCTCAGGGCGGCGGGGAGCTGTTTTTT	CASEAQGGGELFF
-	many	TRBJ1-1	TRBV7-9	TGTGCCAGCAGCTTAGTTGGACGCAACACTGAAGCTTTCTTT	CASSLVGRNTEAFF
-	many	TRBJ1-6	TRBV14	TGTGCCAGCAGCCAAGGGTCTAGGGGTTATAATTCACCCCTCCACTTT	CASSQGSRGYNSPLHF
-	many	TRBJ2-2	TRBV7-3	TGTGCCAGCAGCTTAAGGAACACCGGGGAGCTGTTTTTT	CASSLRNTGELFF
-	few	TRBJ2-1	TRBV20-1	TGCAGTGCTAGAGGGGCGGCGGGGGCGAGCTCCTACAATGAGCAGTTCTTC	CSARGAAGASSYNEQFF
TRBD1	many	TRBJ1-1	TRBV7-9	TGTGCCAGCAGTCAAGGGACAGGGGGCAGGACTGAAGCTTTCTTT	CASSQGTGGRTEAFF
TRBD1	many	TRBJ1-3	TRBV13	TGTGCCAGCAGCTTGACAGGGAACCGAAACACCATATATTTT	CASSLTGNRNTIYF
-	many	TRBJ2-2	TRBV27	TGTGCCAGCAGACCATCCAGGGTCACCGGGGAGCTGTTTTTT	CASRPSRVTGELFF
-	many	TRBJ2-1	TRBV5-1	TGCGCCAGCAGCTTGGTGGAGAAGGCCCTAAATGAGCAGTTCTTC	CASSLVEKALNEQFF
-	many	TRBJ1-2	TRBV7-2	TGTGCCAGCAGCGCACGATCGGCGTTTGAGTATGGCTACACCTTC	CASSARSAFEYGYTF
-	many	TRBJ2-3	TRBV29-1	TGCAGCGTCGCTCCCCCGGGCACAGATACGCAGTATTTT	CSVAPPGTDTQYF
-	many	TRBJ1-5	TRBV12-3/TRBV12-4	TGTGCCAGCAGTCGTCTCGGGCAGCGGGAACAGCCCCAGCATTTT	CASSRLGQREQPQHF
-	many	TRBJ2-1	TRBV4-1	TGCGCCAGCAGCCTACAGGGCGGGGGCCCCTACAATGAGCAGTTCTTC	CASSLQGGGPYNEQFF
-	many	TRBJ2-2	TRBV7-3	TGTGCCAGCACCCCCGACAGCAACACCGGGGAGCTGTTTTTT	CASTPDSNTGELFF
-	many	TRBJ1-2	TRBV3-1	TGTGCCAGCAGCCGAGGGACCCGCTATGGCTACACCTTC	CASSRGTRYGYTF
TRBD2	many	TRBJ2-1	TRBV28	TGTGCCAGCAGGTCTTCAGCGGGGACTTACAATGAGCAGTTCTTC	CASRSSAGTYNEQFF
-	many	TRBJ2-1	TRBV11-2	TGTGCCAGCAGACCTCCTGCGGGGCTGGGGCGCTCCTACAATGAGCAGTTCTTC	CASRPPAGLGRSYNEQFF